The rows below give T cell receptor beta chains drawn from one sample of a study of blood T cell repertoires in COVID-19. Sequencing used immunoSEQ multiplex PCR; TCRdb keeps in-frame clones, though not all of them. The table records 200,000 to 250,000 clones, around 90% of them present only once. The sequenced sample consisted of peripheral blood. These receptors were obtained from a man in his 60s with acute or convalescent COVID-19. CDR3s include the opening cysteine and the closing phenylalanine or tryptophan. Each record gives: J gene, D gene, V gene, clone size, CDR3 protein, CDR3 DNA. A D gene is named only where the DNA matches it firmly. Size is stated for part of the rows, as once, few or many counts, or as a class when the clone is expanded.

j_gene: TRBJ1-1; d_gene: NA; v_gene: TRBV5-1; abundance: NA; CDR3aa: CASSLEQANTEAFF; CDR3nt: TGCGCCAGCAGCTTGGAACAGGCGAACACTGAAGCTTTCTTT
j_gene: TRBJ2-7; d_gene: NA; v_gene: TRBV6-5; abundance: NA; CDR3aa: CARLGAATYEQYF; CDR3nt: TGTGCCAGGCTGGGGGCAGCCACCTACGAGCAGTACTTC
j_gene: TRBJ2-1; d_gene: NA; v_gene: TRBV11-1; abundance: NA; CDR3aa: CASSLAGSDIEQFF; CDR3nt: TGTGCCAGCAGCTTAGCTGGGTCCGACATTGAGCAGTTCTTC
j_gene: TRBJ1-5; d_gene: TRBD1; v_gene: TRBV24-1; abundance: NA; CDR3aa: CATSDSGQGVGQPQHF; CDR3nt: TGTGCCACCAGTGATTCCGGACAGGGTGTAGGTCAGCCCCAGCATTTT
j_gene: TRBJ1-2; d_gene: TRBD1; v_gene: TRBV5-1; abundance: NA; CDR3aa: CASSPMGQLLSNYGYTF; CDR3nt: TGCGCCAGCAGCCCGATGGGACAGCTCCTCTCCAACTATGGCTACACCTTC
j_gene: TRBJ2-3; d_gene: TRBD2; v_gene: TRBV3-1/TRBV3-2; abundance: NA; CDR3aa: CASSPWTSGGVSTDTQYF; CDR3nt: TGTGCCAGCAGCCCCTGGACTAGCGGGGGGGTAAGCACAGATACGCAGTATTTT
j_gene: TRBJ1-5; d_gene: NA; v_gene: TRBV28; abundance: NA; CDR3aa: CASSLNQGNQPQHF; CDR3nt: TGTGCCAGCAGTTTAAATCAGGGGAATCAGCCCCAGCATTTT
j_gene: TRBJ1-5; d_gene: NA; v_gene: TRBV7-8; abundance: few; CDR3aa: CASSSRGQPQHF; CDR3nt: TGTGCCAGCAGCTCCAGGGGTCAGCCCCAGCATTTT
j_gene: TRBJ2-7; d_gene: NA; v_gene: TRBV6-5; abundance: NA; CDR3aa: CASNPGSRPYEQYF; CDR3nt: TGTGCCAGCAACCCAGGAAGCAGGCCCTACGAGCAGTACTTC
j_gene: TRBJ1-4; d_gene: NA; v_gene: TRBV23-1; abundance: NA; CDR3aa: CASLRPDTPANEKLFF; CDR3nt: TGCGCCAGCCTCAGGCCAGATACCCCAGCTAATGAAAAACTGTTTTTT
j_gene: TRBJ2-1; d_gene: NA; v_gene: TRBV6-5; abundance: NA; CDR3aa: CASSLPRSSYNEQFF; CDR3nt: TGTGCCAGCAGCCTACCAAGGAGCTCCTACAATGAGCAGTTCTTC
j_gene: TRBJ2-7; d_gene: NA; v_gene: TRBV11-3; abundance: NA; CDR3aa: CASSLVPTAEQYF; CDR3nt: TGTGCCAGCAGCTTAGTCCCGACAGCCGAGCAGTACTTC
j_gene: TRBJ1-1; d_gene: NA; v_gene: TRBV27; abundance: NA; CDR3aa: CASSLAGYRTEAFF; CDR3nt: TGTGCCAGCAGTTTAGCGGGTTACCGGACTGAAGCTTTCTTT
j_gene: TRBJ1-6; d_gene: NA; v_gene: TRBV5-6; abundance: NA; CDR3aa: CASSFRDFNSPLHF; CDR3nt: TGTGCCAGCAGCTTCCGGGATTTTAATTCACCCCTCCACTTT
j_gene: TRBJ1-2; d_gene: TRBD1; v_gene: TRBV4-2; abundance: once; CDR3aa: CASSQMGQAWGYTF; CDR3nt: TGTGCCAGCAGCCAAATGGGACAGGCATGGGGCTACACCTTC
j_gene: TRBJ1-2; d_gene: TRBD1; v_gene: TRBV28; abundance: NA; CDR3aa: CASSSGTGWGGYTF; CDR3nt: TGTGCCAGCAGTTCCGGGACAGGGTGGGGTGGCTACACCTTC
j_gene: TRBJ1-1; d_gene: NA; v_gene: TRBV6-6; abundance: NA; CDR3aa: CASTKGRAEAFF; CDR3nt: TGTGCCAGCACGAAGGGGAGGGCTGAAGCTTTCTTT
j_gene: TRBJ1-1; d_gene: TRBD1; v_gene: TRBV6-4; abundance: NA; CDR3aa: CASSLSGTGNTEAFF; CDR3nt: TGTGCCAGCAGCCTCTCCGGGACAGGGAACACTGAAGCTTTCTTT
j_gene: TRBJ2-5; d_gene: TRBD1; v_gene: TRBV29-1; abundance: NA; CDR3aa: CRVGQGYETQYF; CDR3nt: TGCAGGGTGGGACAGGGTTACGAGACCCAGTACTTC
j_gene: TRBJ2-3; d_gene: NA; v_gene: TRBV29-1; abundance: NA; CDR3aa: CSVHKDQRTTDTQYF; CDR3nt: TGCAGCGTTCACAAAGACCAGCGGACCACAGATACGCAGTATTTT
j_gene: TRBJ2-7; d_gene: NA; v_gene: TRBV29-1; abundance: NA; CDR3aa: CSVGPGSYEQYF; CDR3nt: TGCAGCGTTGGGCCAGGATCCTACGAGCAGTACTTC
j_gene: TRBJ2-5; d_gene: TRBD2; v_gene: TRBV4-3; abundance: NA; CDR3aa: CASSQVLPGLAGGQETQYF; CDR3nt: TGCGCCAGCAGCCAAGTTCTACCGGGACTAGCGGGGGGGCAGGAGACCCAGTACTTC
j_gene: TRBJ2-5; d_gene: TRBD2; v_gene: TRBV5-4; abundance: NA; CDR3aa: CASSLLGTSVETQYF; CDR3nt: TGTGCCAGCAGCTTACTAGGGACTAGTGTAGAGACCCAGTACTTC
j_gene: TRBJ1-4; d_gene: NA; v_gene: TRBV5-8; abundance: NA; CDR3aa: CASSPRVERLLVAKLFF; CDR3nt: TGTGCCAGCAGCCCCCGGGTAGAGAGACTGCTGGTTGCAAAACTGTTTTTT
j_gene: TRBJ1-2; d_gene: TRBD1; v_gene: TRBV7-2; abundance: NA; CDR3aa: CASSSPDRGRDGYTF; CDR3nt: TGTGCCAGCAGCTCGCCGGACAGGGGGCGAGATGGCTACACCTTC
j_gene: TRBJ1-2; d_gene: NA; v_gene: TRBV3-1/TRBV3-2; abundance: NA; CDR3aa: CASGEAGAYGYTF; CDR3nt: TGTGCCAGCGGTGAAGCAGGGGCATATGGCTACACCTTC
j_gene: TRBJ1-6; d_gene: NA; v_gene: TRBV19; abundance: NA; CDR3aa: CASKLEPGHYNSPLHF; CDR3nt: TGTGCCAGTAAACTCGAACCGGGACACTATAATTCACCCCTCCACTTT
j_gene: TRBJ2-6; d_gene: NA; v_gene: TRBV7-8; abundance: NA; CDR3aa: CASSLDLRGSGANVLTF; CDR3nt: TGTGCCAGCAGCTTAGATCTCCGGGGGTCTGGGGCCAACGTCCTGACTTTC
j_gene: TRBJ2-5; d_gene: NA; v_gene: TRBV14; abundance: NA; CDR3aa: CASSQEIWEQGQETQYF; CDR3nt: TGTGCCAGCAGCCAAGAGATCTGGGAACAGGGCCAAGAGACCCAGTACTTC
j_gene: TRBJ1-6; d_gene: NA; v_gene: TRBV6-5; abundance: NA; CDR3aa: CASSSTRSYNSPLHF; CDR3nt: TGTGCCAGCAGTTCCACCCGCAGCTATAATTCACCCCTCCACTTT
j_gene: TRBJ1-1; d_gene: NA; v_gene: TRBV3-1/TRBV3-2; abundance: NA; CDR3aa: CASSAYLGTEAFF; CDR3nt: TGTGCCAGCAGCGCTTACCTAGGCACTGAAGCTTTCTTT
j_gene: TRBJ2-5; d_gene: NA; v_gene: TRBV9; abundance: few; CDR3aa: CASSDRGGAGMKETQYF; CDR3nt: TGTGCCAGCAGCGACAGAGGGGGAGCGGGGATGAAAGAGACCCAGTACTTC
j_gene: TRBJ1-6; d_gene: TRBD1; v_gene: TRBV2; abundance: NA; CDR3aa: CASGGGQGPSPLHF; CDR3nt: TGTGCCAGCGGGGGGGGACAGGGCCCCTCACCCCTCCACTTT
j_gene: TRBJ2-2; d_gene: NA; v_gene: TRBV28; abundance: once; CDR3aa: CASRGDTWNTGELFF; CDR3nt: TGTGCCAGCAGGGGGGACACTTGGAACACCGGGGAGCTGTTTTTT
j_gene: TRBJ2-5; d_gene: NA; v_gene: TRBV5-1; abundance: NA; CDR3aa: CASSLGAGVETQYF; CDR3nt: TGCGCCAGCAGCTTGGGGGCAGGGGTAGAGACCCAGTACTTC
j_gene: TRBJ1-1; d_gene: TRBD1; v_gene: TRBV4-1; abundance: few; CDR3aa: CASSQGQGASNTEAFF; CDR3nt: TGCGCCAGCAGCCAGGGACAGGGGGCCTCGAACACTGAAGCTTTCTTT
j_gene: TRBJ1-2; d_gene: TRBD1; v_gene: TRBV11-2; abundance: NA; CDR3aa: CASRAGQAYGYTF; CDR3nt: TGTGCCAGCCGGGCGGGACAGGCCTATGGCTACACCTTC
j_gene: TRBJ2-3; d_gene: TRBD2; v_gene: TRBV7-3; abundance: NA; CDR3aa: CASSFIAGGSTDTQYF; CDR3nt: TGTGCCAGCAGCTTTATAGCGGGGGGGAGCACAGATACGCAGTATTTT
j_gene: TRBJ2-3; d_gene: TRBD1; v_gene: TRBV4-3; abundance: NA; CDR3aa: CASSQFGTGGYLDTQYF; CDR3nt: TGCGCCAGCAGCCAATTCGGGACAGGGGGCTATCTGGATACGCAGTATTTT
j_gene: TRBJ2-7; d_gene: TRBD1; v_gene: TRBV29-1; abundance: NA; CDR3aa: CSARDRDSDEQYF; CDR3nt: TGCAGCGCTCGGGACAGGGATTCCGACGAGCAGTACTTC
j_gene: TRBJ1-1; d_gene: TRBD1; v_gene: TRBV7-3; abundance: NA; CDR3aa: CASSFHRDRDEAFF; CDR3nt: TGTGCCAGCAGCTTTCATCGGGACAGGGATGAAGCTTTCTTT
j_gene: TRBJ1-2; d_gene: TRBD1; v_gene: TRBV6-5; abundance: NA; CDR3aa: CASSYSFLDRPTGTF; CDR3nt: TGTGCCAGCAGTTACAGTTTCTTGGACAGGCCCACTGGCACCTTC
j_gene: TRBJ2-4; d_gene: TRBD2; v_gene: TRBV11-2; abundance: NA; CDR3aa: CASSLTDSGGSLAKNIQYF; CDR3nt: TGTGCCAGCAGCTTAACGGATAGCGGGGGGTCTTTAGCCAAAAACATTCAGTACTTC
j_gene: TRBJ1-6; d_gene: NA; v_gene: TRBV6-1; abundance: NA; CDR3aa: CASSERLNSPLHF; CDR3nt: TGTGCCAGCAGTGAGCGGCTAAATTCACCCCTCCACTTT
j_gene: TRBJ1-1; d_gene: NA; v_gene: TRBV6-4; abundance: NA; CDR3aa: CASRPRQGFTNTEAFF; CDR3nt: TGTGCCAGCAGACCCAGGCAGGGGTTTACGAACACTGAAGCTTTCTTT
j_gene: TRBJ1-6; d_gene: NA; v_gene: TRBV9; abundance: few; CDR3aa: CASSGTANNSPLHF; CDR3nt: TGTGCCAGCAGCGGCACCGCTAATAATTCACCCCTCCACTTT
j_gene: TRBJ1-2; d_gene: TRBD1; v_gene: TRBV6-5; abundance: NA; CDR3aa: CASTATGPGDYGYTF; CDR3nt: TGTGCCAGCACCGCGACAGGGCCCGGTGACTATGGCTACACCTTC
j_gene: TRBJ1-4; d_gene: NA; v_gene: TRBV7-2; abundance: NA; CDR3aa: CASSLLQGATNEKLFF; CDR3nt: TGTGCCAGCAGCTTACTTCAGGGCGCAACTAATGAAAAACTGTTTTTT